Each of the 18 T cell receptor beta chains below was sequenced from the same sample in a study of blood T cell repertoires in COVID-19. TCRdb's copy holds only in-frame clones and misses some; the assay was immunoSEQ multiplex PCR. Here the sample spans approximately 240,000 clones, roughly 87% being singletons. The sequenced sample was PBMCs or T cells enriched from blood (not recorded which). Source of these receptors: a woman younger than 45 with acute COVID-19.

The V call is TRBV28, the J call TRBJ1-2; a weak D match, TRBD1 (5 bases). V was cut by 2 bases and J by 12 bases, with 19 bases left in between. The CDR3 totals 14 residues. Per the germline V gene, CDR1 is MDHEN and CDR2 is SYDVKM. The CDR3 loop is CASSLVGGSMANTF. The CDR3 DNA sequence: TGTGCCAGCAGTTTAGTCGGGGGTTCTATGGCTAACACCTTC.

The rearrangement joins TRBV10-2 to TRBJ2-7; D remains unclear. The CDR3 loop spans 15 amino acids. V lost 2 bases to trimming and J lost 4 bases, with 15 bases between them. The germline V gene has CDR1 WSHSY and CDR2 SAAADI. CDR3 region: CASSERLLRPYEQYF. In nucleotides, the CDR3 is TGCGCCAGCAGTGAGAGATTACTAAGACCTTACGAGCAGTACTTC.

This chain connects TRBV28 to TRBJ2-7, with a weak D call TRBD1 (6 bases). The CDR3 extends over 14 amino acids. Trimming pared 6 bases from V and 4 bases from J, leaving 16 bases between. Germline V gene data show CDR1 as MDHEN and CDR2 as SYDVKM. CDR3 loop: CASRSRDNNYEQYF. The CDR3, as DNA: TGTGCCAGCAGATCCCGGGACAATAATTACGAGCAGTACTTC.

V usage is TRBV5-1 and J usage is TRBJ2-3; 12 bases fit TRBD1. This CDR3 contains 16 residues. Per the germline V gene, CDR1 is SGHRS and CDR2 is YFSETQ. V shed 4 bases and J 4 bases; nucleotides not matched to a gene: 7. The CDR3 DNA reads TGCGCCAGCAGCACGGGACAGGGGGCTGTATCAGATACGCAGTATTTT. It is translated as CASSTGQGAVSDTQYF.

As DNA, the CDR3 is TGTGCCAGCAGCTCATTTGTGGCCGGGGTCTCCGCAAGGTATCAGCCCCAGCATTTT. Translating gives CASSSFVAGVSARYQPQHF. This rearrangement joins TRBV5-8 to TRBJ1-5; no clear D gene. This CDR3 spans 19 amino acids. The V gene's germline CDR1 is SGHTS and CDR2 YDEGEE. With 3 bases removed from V and 5 bases from J, the gap between germline ends came to 27 bases. Full variable domain (missing parts from reference TRBV5-8 and TRBJ1-5): EAGVTQSPTHLIKTRGQQATLRCSPISGHTSVYWYQQALGLGLQFLLWYDEGEERNRGNFPPRFSGRQFPNYSSELNVNALELEDSALYLCASSSFVAGVSARYQPQHFGDGTRLSIL.

This clone was counted a single time. CDR3 amino acids: CASRLQGFGETQYF. The CDR3, as DNA: TGTGCCAGCAGGTTACAGGGGTTTGGGGAGACCCAGTACTTC. The chain employs TRBV27 and TRBJ2-5, with 7 bases lining up with TRBD1. Unmatched junction bases numbered 9, after V lost 6 bases and J lost 5 bases. Germline V gene sequence: CDR1 MNHEY, CDR2 SMNVEV (reference sequence). The CDR3 contains 14 residues.

V gene TRBV6-2 or TRBV6-3 combines with J gene TRBJ2-3; 9 bases fit TRBD2. The V gene's germline CDR1 is MNHEY and CDR2 SVGEGT. The trim removed 2 bases at V and 3 bases at J, leaving 6 bases unmatched. The CDR3 consists of 16 residues. This chain's CDR3 is CASSYVAGGPTDTQYF. The CDR3 nucleotides are TGTGCCAGCAGTTACGTTGCGGGAGGGCCGACAGATACGCAGTATTTT.

This chain connects TRBV3-1 (or the pseudogene TRBV3-2) to TRBJ1-3; the D is unclear. The germline V gene has CDR1 LGHDT and CDR2 YNNKEL (reference sequence). Trimming took off 1 base at V and 0 bases at J, with 13 bases between the two ends. There are 17 residues in the CDR3. DNA of the CDR3: TGTGCCAGCAGCCAAGTGAGGCCATTGTACTCTGGAAACACCATATATTTT. Translated, it gives CASSQVRPLYSGNTIYF.

The genes are TRBV6-4 and TRBJ2-7, with 7 bases that match TRBD2. V dropped 3 bases and J dropped 3; count of bases not matched to a gene: 5. There are 14 residues in the CDR3. Germline V gene lookup returns CDR1 MRHNA and CDR2 SNTAGT. The CDR3 DNA is TGTGCCAGCAGTGAAGCCGCGGGAGACTACGAGCAGTACTTC. This encodes CASSEAAGDYEQYF.

This chain joins TRBV6-5 and TRBJ2-1, with D possibly being TRBD1 (5 bases). Trimming cost V 6 bases and J 8 bases, with 8 bases left between them. This CDR3 has 11 amino acids. CDR1 is MNHEY and CDR2 is SVGAGI in the germline V gene. The CDR3 sequence is CASRTVYEQFF. The CDR3 DNA is TGTGCCAGCAGGACAGTCTATGAGCAGTTCTTC.

V gene TRBV7-9 combines with J gene TRBJ1-6, with TRBD1 matching 8 bases. After removal of 5 bases from V and 10 bases from J, the junction contained 7 bases not matched to a gene. The CDR3 covers 14 residues. CDR1 and CDR2 (germline): SEHNR, FQNEAQ (reference sequence). CDR3 residues: CASSSDRGWSPLHF. Here the CDR3 DNA reads TGTGCCAGCAGCAGTGACAGGGGTTGGTCACCCCTCCACTTT.

This sequence joins TRBV19 and TRBJ2-1; TRBD2 matches 9 bases. CDR1 is LNHDA, CDR2 SQIVND, per germline (reference sequence). V lost 3 bases to trimming and J lost 10 bases; unmatched junction nucleotides: 4. This CDR3 contains 13 residues. CDR3 sequence reads: CASSMGGRGEQFF. CDR3 bases: TGTGCCAGTAGTATGGGCGGGAGGGGGGAGCAGTTCTTC.

The chain links TRBV7-9 to TRBJ2-1, with a tentative D call TRBD2 (6 bases). The CDR3 contains 15 residues. V was pared by 1 base and J by 6 bases, with 13 bases between. Germline lookup yields CDR1 SEHNR and CDR2 FQNEAQ (reference sequence). CDR3 sequence (DNA): TGTGCCAGCAGCTTAGTTCTGGGGGGAAGCAATGAGCAGTTCTTC. It is translated as CASSLVLGGSNEQFF.

The chain links TRBV28 to TRBJ1-4, with D possibly being TRBD1 (5 bases). Germline V CDR1 and CDR2: MDHEN, SYDVKM. Trimming removed 5 bases at V and 4 bases at J, with 14 bases between. The CDR3 runs to 15 residues. Here the CDR3 reads CASSLGDSLNEKLFF. DNA for the CDR3: TGTGCCAGCAGTCTAGGCGACAGCCTTAATGAAAAACTGTTTTTT.

This clone was seen only a few times. The chain links TRBV27 to TRBJ2-1; TRBD1 agrees at 8 bases. The CDR3 is 15 residues long. After removal of 6 bases from V and 3 bases from J, the junction contained 7 bases not matched to a gene. Germline lookup yields CDR1 MNHEY and CDR2 SMNVEV (reference sequence). The CDR3, as DNA: TGTGCCAGCAGCAACCCGGGACAGGTCTACAATGAGCAGTTCTTC. It translates to CASSNPGQVYNEQFF.

The chain employs TRBV12-5 and TRBJ2-7, with TRBD1 identical over 8 bases. Germline V gene lookup returns CDR1 LGHNT and CDR2 FRNRAP. Trimming cost V 0 bases and J 4 bases; bases outside gene matches: 14. The CDR3 is 18 residues long. Here the CDR3 reads CASGLVLGDRSAPYEQYF. For the CDR3, the DNA is TGTGCTAGTGGTTTGGTTTTAGGGGACAGGTCGGCCCCATACGAGCAGTACTTC.

This clone was counted a few times. The V and J genes are TRBV7-6 and TRBJ1-4; 9 bases match TRBD1. CDR3 size: 17 residues. Germline V gives CDR1 SGHVS, CDR2 FNYEAQ. The V and J ends lost 5 bases and 3 bases, in that order; junction bases with no gene match: 10. CDR3 protein: CASSEEIGDRANEKLFF. CDR3 bases: TGTGCCAGCAGCGAAGAGATAGGGGACAGGGCTAATGAAAAACTGTTTTTT.

The chain couples TRBV2 to TRBJ2-3; the match to TRBD2 covers 9 bases. The J segment lost 5 bases and the V segment lost 8 bases, leaving 5 bases of the junction unmatched. The CDR3 covers 13 residues. CDR1 and CDR2 from the germline V gene are SNHLY and FYNNEI. The CDR3, as DNA: TGTGCCAGCGCGGGGGGGGCTCAAGATACGCAGTATTTT. This codes for CASAGGAQDTQYF.